The rows below give T cell receptor beta chains drawn from one sample of a study of sequential checkpoint blockade in melanoma. TCRdb's copy holds only in-frame clones and misses some; the assay was immunoSEQ multiplex PCR. The table includes 13,000 or so clones, 52% detected once. The sample here was CD8+ T cells sorted from blood (inferred from file names), taken from a patient given nivolumab and ipilimumab in sequence. These receptors came from a human donor with melanoma. Both conserved end residues are part of each CDR3. D genes are given only for firm matches. Size is stated for part of the rows, as once, few or many counts, or as a class when the clone is expanded.

D gene: -
J gene: TRBJ1-1
V gene: TRBV7-9
clone size: -
CDR3 protein: CASSFSRGSDTEAFF
CDR3 DNA: TGTGCCAGCAGCTTCAGCCGCGGGTCGGACACTGAAGCTTTCTTT

D gene: -
J gene: TRBJ2-7
V gene: TRBV5-4
clone size: -
CDR3 protein: CASSATYEQYF
CDR3 DNA: TGTGCCAGCAGCGCGACCTACGAGCAGTACTTC

D gene: -
J gene: TRBJ1-4
V gene: TRBV2
clone size: -
CDR3 protein: CASTETPGATNEKLFF
CDR3 DNA: TGTGCCAGCACCGAGACGCCGGGAGCAACTAATGAAAAACTGTTTTTT

D gene: TRBD1
J gene: TRBJ1-3
V gene: TRBV2
clone size: -
CDR3 protein: CASIFRWGQSSGNTIYF
CDR3 DNA: TGTGCCAGCATCTTCCGGTGGGGACAGAGCTCTGGAAACACCATATATTTT

D gene: TRBD2
J gene: TRBJ2-2
V gene: TRBV11-2
clone size: -
CDR3 protein: CASSLLAGGSGELFF
CDR3 DNA: TGTGCCAGCAGCTTACTAGCGGGGGGTTCCGGGGAGCTGTTTTTT

D gene: -
J gene: TRBJ2-1
V gene: TRBV5-1
clone size: -
CDR3 protein: CASSLALENEQFF
CDR3 DNA: TGCGCCAGCAGCTTGGCGCTAGAGAACGAGCAGTTCTTC

D gene: TRBD1
J gene: TRBJ2-4
V gene: TRBV2
clone size: few
CDR3 protein: CASSEAQRQGLAIQYF
CDR3 DNA: TGTGCCAGCAGTGAAGCGCAACGACAGGGGTTGGCCATTCAGTACTTC

D gene: TRBD1
J gene: TRBJ2-3
V gene: TRBV6-1
clone size: -
CDR3 protein: CASSDGTGSTDTQYF
CDR3 DNA: TGTGCCAGCAGTGACGGGACAGGGAGCACAGATACGCAGTATTTT

D gene: TRBD1
J gene: TRBJ1-1
V gene: TRBV5-1
clone size: -
CDR3 protein: CASSKGQVNTEAFF
CDR3 DNA: TGCGCCAGCAGCAAGGGACAGGTGAACACTGAAGCTTTCTTT

D gene: -
J gene: TRBJ2-1
V gene: TRBV9
clone size: few
CDR3 protein: CASSVDAGHNEQFF
CDR3 DNA: TGTGCCAGCAGCGTAGACGCAGGGCACAATGAGCAGTTCTTC

D gene: -
J gene: TRBJ2-1
V gene: TRBV15
clone size: -
CDR3 protein: CATSRGAGLAADNEQFF
CDR3 DNA: TGTGCCACCAGCAGGGGGGCGGGGCTAGCGGCAGACAATGAGCAGTTCTTC

D gene: TRBD1
J gene: TRBJ2-7
V gene: TRBV19
clone size: few
CDR3 protein: CATRPGQGSYEQYF
CDR3 DNA: TGTGCCACCCGACCGGGACAGGGATCCTACGAGCAGTACTTC

D gene: -
J gene: TRBJ2-5
V gene: TRBV5-1
clone size: -
CDR3 protein: CASSLGQQLDGFLQETQYF
CDR3 DNA: TGCGCCAGCAGCTTGGGTCAGCAACTAGACGGGTTTCTACAAGAGACCCAGTACTTC

D gene: TRBD2
J gene: TRBJ2-1
V gene: TRBV5-8
clone size: -
CDR3 protein: CASSLTSGRGGVPYNEQFF
CDR3 DNA: TGTGCCAGCAGCTTAACTAGCGGGAGGGGGGGCGTTCCCTACAATGAGCAGTTCTTC

D gene: -
J gene: TRBJ2-1
V gene: TRBV7-3
clone size: -
CDR3 protein: CASRSLVSNEQFF
CDR3 DNA: TGTGCCAGCAGAAGTCTGGTCAGCAATGAGCAGTTCTTC

D gene: -
J gene: TRBJ2-7
V gene: TRBV5-5
clone size: once
CDR3 protein: CASSFQPGFSYEQYF
CDR3 DNA: TGTGCCAGCAGTTTCCAGCCAGGGTTTTCCTACGAGCAGTACTTC

D gene: -
J gene: TRBJ1-5
V gene: TRBV10-3
clone size: -
CDR3 protein: CAISDQEANQPQHF
CDR3 DNA: TGTGCCATCAGTGATCAGGAGGCCAATCAGCCCCAGCATTTT

D gene: TRBD1
J gene: TRBJ2-1
V gene: TRBV15
clone size: -
CDR3 protein: CATRQGNNEQFF
CDR3 DNA: TGTGCCACCCGACAGGGAAACAATGAGCAGTTCTTC

D gene: TRBD1
J gene: TRBJ1-1
V gene: TRBV7-9
clone size: -
CDR3 protein: CASSRTGGRSNTEAFF
CDR3 DNA: TGTGCCAGCAGCCGAACAGGGGGCCGCTCGAACACTGAAGCTTTCTTT

D gene: TRBD1
J gene: TRBJ2-7
V gene: TRBV10-2
clone size: few
CDR3 protein: CATLPGGTGVHEQYF
CDR3 DNA: TGCGCCACTCTTCCAGGGGGGACAGGGGTCCACGAGCAGTACTTC

D gene: -
J gene: TRBJ1-1
V gene: TRBV27
clone size: few
CDR3 protein: CASSLPGRTEAFF
CDR3 DNA: TGTGCCAGCAGTTTACCAGGGAGGACTGAAGCTTTCTTT

D gene: -
J gene: TRBJ2-2
V gene: TRBV7-6
clone size: -
CDR3 protein: CASSPGLNGELFF
CDR3 DNA: TGTGCCAGCAGCCCCGGACTTAACGGGGAGCTGTTTTTT

D gene: -
J gene: TRBJ2-5
V gene: TRBV7-6
clone size: -
CDR3 protein: CASRPGTSYQETQYF
CDR3 DNA: TGTGCCAGCAGGCCCGGGACTTCGTACCAAGAGACCCAGTACTTC

D gene: -
J gene: TRBJ1-1
V gene: TRBV6-1
clone size: -
CDR3 protein: CASSEQGRTEAFF
CDR3 DNA: TGTGCCAGCAGTGAGCAGGGTCGGACTGAAGCTTTCTTT

D gene: TRBD1
J gene: TRBJ1-2
V gene: TRBV9
clone size: -
CDR3 protein: CASSDSGTADANYGYTF
CDR3 DNA: TGTGCCAGCAGCGATTCCGGGACAGCTGATGCTAACTATGGCTACACCTTC

D gene: -
J gene: TRBJ1-1
V gene: TRBV30
clone size: -
CDR3 protein: CAWTESRLNTEAFF
CDR3 DNA: TGTGCCTGGACCGAATCCAGGTTGAACACTGAAGCTTTCTTT

D gene: TRBD1
J gene: TRBJ1-5
V gene: TRBV6-5
clone size: few
CDR3 protein: CASSYSRGQQPQHF
CDR3 DNA: TGTGCCAGCAGTTACTCGAGGGGGCAACAGCCCCAGCATTTT

D gene: TRBD1
J gene: TRBJ1-1
V gene: TRBV30
clone size: few
CDR3 protein: CAWGQGALLEAFF
CDR3 DNA: TGTGCCTGGGGACAGGGGGCTCTTCTTGAAGCTTTCTTT

D gene: TRBD2
J gene: TRBJ2-7
V gene: TRBV28
clone size: -
CDR3 protein: CASSLVAGTYEQYF
CDR3 DNA: TGTGCCAGCAGTTTAGTAGCGGGGACCTACGAGCAGTACTTC

D gene: TRBD2
J gene: TRBJ2-3
V gene: TRBV28
clone size: -
CDR3 protein: CASSLTLAGGLDTQYF
CDR3 DNA: TGTGCCAGCAGTTTGACGCTAGCGGGGGGGTTAGATACGCAGTATTTT

D gene: TRBD1
J gene: TRBJ1-2
V gene: TRBV5-5
clone size: -
CDR3 protein: CASSLDMGTGELYGYTF
CDR3 DNA: TGTGCCAGCAGCTTGGACATGGGGACAGGGGAACTCTATGGCTACACCTTC